This is a list of T cell receptor beta chains from one sample in a study of siplizumab effects on memory and regulatory T cells. Generated by immunoSEQ multiplex PCR, the TCRdb table keeps only in-frame clones and is missing some. The table has over 70,000 clones, 90% seen once. The sequenced material came from CD4+ T cells sorted from blood. Receptors originate from a human donor in good health. Both conserved end residues are part of each CDR3. Fields, in order: V gene, J gene, CDR3 protein.

>TRBV5-1|TRBJ1-1
CASSPGGTNTEAFF
>TRBV19|TRBJ2-7
CASSIGQPYEQYF
>TRBV5-6|TRBJ2-5
CASSLWRARWETQYF
>TRBV7-2|TRBJ2-2
CASSSLSGRGYTGELFF
>TRBV4-3|TRBJ1-5
CASSQDWDSNQPQHF
>TRBV15|TRBJ2-3
CATSRDVGLVTDTQYF
>TRBV10-2|TRBJ2-1
CASGLAGNKHEQFF
>TRBV25-1|TRBJ1-5
CASSLGINQPQHF
>TRBV7-3|TRBJ2-1
CASGKGALNEQFF
>TRBV5-6|TRBJ2-5
CASSLVSGGVETQYF
>TRBV30|-
CAWKGGQETQYF
>TRBV5-1|TRBJ2-1
CASRGQGGDEQFF
>TRBV14|TRBJ2-7
CASSHKNYSEQYF
>TRBV2|TRBJ1-2
CASRGFTGFSYGGYTF
>TRBV9|TRBJ1-2
CASSVIGDRGWGYTF
>TRBV5-5|TRBJ1-4
CASSSRLTGDEKLFF
>TRBV4-1|TRBJ1-1
CASSPRDRVNTEAFF
>TRBV7-2|TRBJ1-3
CASSLVSGPLGNTIYF
>TRBV9|TRBJ2-3
CASSVGGGDTQYF
>TRBV18|TRBJ1-2
CASSPFQTGSYGYTF
>TRBV5-4|TRBJ2-7
CASSMGQIYEQYF
>TRBV19|TRBJ1-5
CASSRPGQGRNQPQHF
>TRBV18|TRBJ2-2
CASSPPKLTGELFF
>TRBV7-9|TRBJ1-1
CASSLVGAEAFF
>TRBV11-3|TRBJ2-1
CASSLWGGGEQFF
>TRBV6-1|TRBJ2-7
CASNPFRDFLSEQYF
>TRBV5-1|TRBJ2-1
CASSLGGLAEYNEQFF
>TRBV19|TRBJ1-4
CAGVGREKLFF
>TRBV19|TRBJ1-1
CASSISGRNTEAFF
>TRBV6-1|TRBJ1-4
CASSTGGLSEKLFF
>TRBV28|TRBJ2-7
CASTPGPGIRDEQYF
>TRBV28|TRBJ2-1
CASSLLAGIYNEQFF
>TRBV10-2|TRBJ2-3
CASSEGPNTQYF
>TRBV29-1|TRBJ2-7
CSVGRLAGVVDEQYF
>TRBV6-6|TRBJ1-2
CASTHHGDRYGYTF
>TRBV27|TRBJ1-1
CASSFYRGQGNTEAFF
>TRBV27|TRBJ1-3
CASSTGTSGNTIYF
>TRBV18|TRBJ1-1
CASFTPRDITEAFF
>TRBV10-3|TRBJ2-7
CAISEGTSSYEQYF
>TRBV7-8|TRBJ1-4
CASSLDGGSQSNEKLFF
>TRBV5-4|TRBJ2-5
CASRPTSAVETQYF
>TRBV7-2|TRBJ2-7
CASSLEGHLSYEQYF
>TRBV19|TRBJ1-5
CASAGRGANQPQHF
>TRBV7-2|TRBJ1-1
CASSLALNTEAFF
>TRBV5-6|TRBJ1-1
CASSLLLRQGNGDTEAFF
>TRBV28|TRBJ2-5
CASKIGGGNQETQYF
>TRBV6-6|TRBJ2-5
CASGGRVDQYF
>TRBV30|TRBJ2-1
CAWSVQGLAGVNEQFF
>TRBV23-1|TRBJ1-1
CASSQGRYTEAFF
>TRBV5-4|TRBJ2-7
CASSLGTDYEQYF
>TRBV27|TRBJ2-1
CASRTGVRNEQFF
>TRBV6-1|TRBJ2-1
CASSEESYNEQFF
>TRBV28|TRBJ1-4
CASNGQGPNEKLFF